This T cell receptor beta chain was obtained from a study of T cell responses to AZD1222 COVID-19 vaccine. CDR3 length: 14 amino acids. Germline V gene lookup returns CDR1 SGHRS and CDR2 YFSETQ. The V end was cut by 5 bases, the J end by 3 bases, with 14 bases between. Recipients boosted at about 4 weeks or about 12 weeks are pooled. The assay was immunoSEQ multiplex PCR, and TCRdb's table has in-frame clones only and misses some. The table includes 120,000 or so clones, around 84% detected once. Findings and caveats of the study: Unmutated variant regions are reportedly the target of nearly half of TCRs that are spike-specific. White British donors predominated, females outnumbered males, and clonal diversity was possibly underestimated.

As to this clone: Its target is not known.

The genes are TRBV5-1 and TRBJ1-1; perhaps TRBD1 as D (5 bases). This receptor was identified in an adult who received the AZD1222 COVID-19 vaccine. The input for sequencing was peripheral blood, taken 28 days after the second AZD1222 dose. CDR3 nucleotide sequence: TGCGCCAGCAGGATTCGGGGGTTGGACACTGAAGCTTTCTTT. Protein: CASRIRGLDTEAFF.